Described below is a single T cell receptor beta chain sequence and its context. A much more abundant neighbour one base away suggests this may be a read error. The source of the sample is a study of CD8+CD57+ T cells in acquired aplastic anemia. Both TCR beta VDJ combination and CDR3 sequence profiling were carried out. Genomic DNA was the template for this profiling. TCRdb called the reads again in MiXCR, with one record for every CDR3 protein. This sample has 450,000 to 550,000 distinct CDR3 sequences; about a third occur once, and the top ten carry nearly 0.85%. Previously, flow cytometry had revealed CD8+CD57+ cell expansion in the patients chosen for sequencing. Among the patients, all had severe acquired aplastic anemia. Germline CDR1 SNHLY, CDR2 FYNNEI. The CDR3 extends over 14 amino acids. The V gene end was trimmed by 6 bases and the J gene end by 6 bases; junction bases not matched to a gene: 2.

The sequence came from a human donor with aplastic anemia. V is TRBV2 and J is TRBJ2-1, with 13 bases matching TRBD2. The sample consisted of sorted CD4+, CD8+, or CD8+CD57+ T cells (not recorded which) from PBMCs. CDR3 DNA: TGTGCCAGCAGCGGGACTAGCGGGACCAATGAGCAGTTCTTC. Translating it yields CASSGTSGTNEQFF.